These 23 T cell receptor beta chains were all obtained from the same sample, sequenced in a study of blood T cell repertoires in COVID-19. Some clones are missing from TCRdb's copy, which holds only in-frame ones; the method was immunoSEQ multiplex PCR. The sample contains roughly 200,000 clones, about four fifths of which appear only once. Material: peripheral blood. The source is a man aged 65 to 79 with active or convalescent COVID-19.

The rearrangement joins TRBV19 to TRBJ1-2; 11 bases align to TRBD1. The CDR3 consists of 15 residues. V dropped 6 bases and J dropped 5; count of bases not matched to a gene: 8. CDR1 is LNHDA and CDR2 is SQIVND in the germline V gene (reference sequence). CDR3 sequence reads: CASRMGQGVGYGYTF. The CDR3 bases are TGTGCCAGTAGGATGGGACAGGGGGTGGGGTATGGCTACACCTTC.

The genes are TRBV7-2 and TRBJ1-5; 10 bases fit TRBD1. The CDR3 length is 16 residues. CDR1 SGHTA and CDR2 FQGNSA come from the germline V gene. J lost 5 bases, V lost 5 bases, and 9 bases had no gene match. The CDR3 reads CASSGRAGTGDQPQHF. CDR3 DNA: TGTGCCAGCAGCGGAAGAGCGGGGACAGGGGATCAGCCCCAGCATTTT. Variable domain in full (rest from reference TRBV7-2 and TRBJ1-5): GAGVSQSPSNKVTEKGKDVELRCDPISGHTALYWYRQSLGQGLEFLIYFQGNSAPDKSGLPSDRFSAERTGGSVSTLTIQRTQQEDSAVYLCASSGRAGTGDQPQHFGDGTRLSIL.

This rearrangement joins TRBV3-1 (or the pseudogene TRBV3-2) to TRBJ1-2, with D unresolved. Germline-derived CDR1 and CDR2 are LGHDT and YNNKEL (reference sequence). Trimming left V 2 bases short and J 4 bases short, with 11 bases between. The CDR3 is made up of 14 amino acids. CDR3 DNA: TGTGCCAGCAGCCAATACGGCAGCGGCTATGGCTACACCTTC. Protein sequence: CASSQYGSGYGYTF.

In DNA form, the CDR3 reads TGTGCCAGCAGTTCGCATCAGACGGAGGCCTACGAGCAGTACTTC. This translates into CASSSHQTEAYEQYF. The chain uses TRBV27 and TRBJ2-7; TRBD2 might be the D (5 bases). Trimming took off 4 bases at V and 2 bases at J, with 15 bases between the two ends. The CDR3 runs 15 residues. Germline CDR1 reads MNHEY; CDR2 reads SMNVEV (reference sequence).

V is TRBV5-4 and J is TRBJ2-5; D is possibly TRBD1 (5 bases). This CDR3 has 12 residues. The germline gives CDR1 SGHNT, CDR2 YYREEE (reference sequence). V lost 4 bases and J lost 5, with 9 bases in between. CDR3 bases: TGTGCCAGCAGCGCGTACAGGGAGACCCAGTACTTC. Protein product: CASSAYRETQYF.

The V call is TRBV5-6, the J call TRBJ2-1; 8 positions agree with TRBD2. The CDR3 runs 15 residues. V dropped 4 bases and J dropped 7; count of bases not matched to a gene: 10. CDR1 is SGHDT, CDR2 YYEEEE, per germline. CDR3 bases: TGTGCCAGCAGCCCGGGGGGGGCCCGAGGTAATGAGCAGTTCTTC. This translates into CASSPGGARGNEQFF.

The chain is built from TRBV19 and TRBJ2-2, with 8 bases that match TRBD1. The V gene end was trimmed by 5 bases and the J gene end by 7 bases; junction bases not matched to a gene: 12. The CDR3 totals 16 residues. Germline V gives CDR1 LNHDA, CDR2 SQIVND (reference sequence). This CDR3 is CASSSQPTGAGGELFF. The DNA for the CDR3 is TGTGCCAGTAGTTCTCAACCGACAGGGGCTGGCGGGGAGCTGTTTTTT.

The rearrangement links TRBV10-3 to TRBJ1-2, with 7 positions matching TRBD1. Unmatched junction bases numbered 6, after V lost 2 bases and J lost 6 bases. This CDR3 comprises 14 residues. Looked up from germline, CDR1 is ENHRY and CDR2 is SYGVKD. In DNA, the CDR3 is TGTGCCATCAGTGAGGATCGACAGGGAAATGGCTACACCTTC. It is translated as CAISEDRQGNGYTF.

This clone was counted between two and nine times. The rearrangement uses TRBV5-1 and TRBJ1-1; unclear D gene. CDR1 is SGHRS and CDR2 is YFSETQ in the germline V gene. The CDR3 is 14 amino acids. Trimming removed 0 bases at V and 4 bases at J, with 10 bases between. In DNA form, the CDR3 reads TGCGCCAGCAGCTTGGAGGGAGGGTTCACTGAAGCTTTCTTT. This translates into CASSLEGGFTEAFF.

This clone was observed a few times. CDR3 nucleotide sequence: TGTGCCAGTAGTCCCCCACAGGGGTTTGGAAACACCATATATTTT. Translation: CASSPPQGFGNTIYF. The chain combines TRBV19 with TRBJ1-3; the match to TRBD1 covers 7 bases. From germline, CDR1 is LNHDA and CDR2 SQIVND (reference sequence). The CDR3 spans 15 residues. With V trimmed by 5 bases and J by 3 bases, 7 bases remained unmatched.

The genes are TRBV19 and TRBJ2-4; 10 bases are shared with TRBD2. Per germline, CDR1 LNHDA and CDR2 SQIVND (reference sequence). The length of the CDR3 is 15 residues. Trimming cost V 5 bases and J 8 bases; bases outside gene matches: 9. The CDR3 loop is CASSGLAGDVYIQYF. DNA of the CDR3: TGTGCCAGTAGTGGGCTAGCGGGAGATGTTTACATTCAGTACTTC.

This clone was picked up a small number of times. This chain connects TRBV12-3 or TRBV12-4 to TRBJ1-5, with D perhaps matching TRBD1 (6 bases). V dropped 6 bases and J dropped 4 bases, with 10 bases sitting between them. The CDR3 contains 13 residues. DNA for the CDR3: TGTGCCAGCAGGCTAGGGGGTAATCAGCCCCAGCATTTT. This sequence encodes CASRLGGNQPQHF.

The chain uses TRBV18 and TRBJ1-2, with TRBD1 as a possible D gene (6 bases). Trimming left V 2 bases short and J 5 bases short, with 12 bases between. CDR3 length equals 14 residues. CDR1 is KGHSH and CDR2 is LQKENI in the germline V gene. The CDR3 region is CASSPSGQRYGYTF. The CDR3, as DNA: TGTGCCAGCTCACCATCCGGACAGAGATATGGCTACACCTTC.

This chain uses TRBV23-1 with TRBJ2-7, with a possible D match to TRBD1 (6 bases). TRBV23-1 is designated an ORF whose function remains uncertain. Trimming took off 4 bases at V and 6 bases at J, with 22 bases between the two ends. The CDR3 covers 16 residues. The CDR3 reads CASSPDPHGTCSEQYF. The CDR3, as DNA: TGCGCCAGCAGTCCTGACCCCCACGGGACATGCTCCGAGCAGTACTTC.

This chain joins TRBV5-6 and TRBJ1-2; weak D call: TRBD1 (6 bases). The germline gives CDR1 SGHDT, CDR2 YYEEEE. Trimming cost V 4 bases and J 8 bases, with 9 bases left between them. The CDR3 is 11 amino acids. CDR3 sequence: CASSNRDGYTF. The CDR3 DNA is TGTGCCAGCAGCAACAGGGACGGCTACACCTTC.

This clone has a single count. The gene calls are TRBV6-2 or TRBV6-3 and TRBJ1-1; no clear D gene. The CDR3 contains 13 residues. Between the trimmed V and J ends, which lost 2 bases and 5 bases, there was a span of 9 bases. From germline, CDR1 is MNHEY and CDR2 SVGEGT. The CDR3 DNA is TGTGCCAGCAGTTACCACCCGAGGACTGAAGCTTTCTTT. This gives the protein CASSYHPRTEAFF.

The CDR3, as DNA: TGCGCCAGCAGCTCCACAGGGGGCCGGTATGGCTACACCTTC. Protein sequence: CASSSTGGRYGYTF. This sequence joins TRBV5-1 and TRBJ1-2; 9 nucleotides agree with TRBD1. The CDR3 covers 14 residues. In germline, CDR1 is SGHRS, CDR2 YFSETQ. J gave up 5 bases and V 3 bases, and 5 bases lay outside the gene matches. The full variable domain, in which reference TRBV5-1 and TRBJ1-2 provide the parts outside the CDR3, is KAGVTQTPRYLIKTRGQQVTLSCSPISGHRSVSWYQQTPGQGLQFLFEYFSETQRNKGNFPGRFSGRQFSNSRSEMNVSTLELGDSALYLCASSSTGGRYGYTFGSGTRLTVV.

This rearrangement joins TRBV19 to TRBJ1-1, with D maybe TRBD1 (5 bases). Trimming took off 2 bases at V and 4 bases at J, with 14 bases between the two ends. Germline CDR1 and CDR2: LNHDA and SQIVND (reference sequence). This CDR3 comprises 15 residues. The CDR3 is CASSITSRAGTEAFF. The CDR3 DNA follows: TGTGCCAGTAGTATAACGAGCAGGGCTGGCACTGAAGCTTTCTTT.

A few counts support this clone. The J gene is TRBJ1-1, the V gene TRBV19; 9 bases agree with TRBD1. This CDR3 contains 14 residues. Per the germline V gene, CDR1 is LNHDA and CDR2 is SQIVND (reference sequence). V dropped 9 bases and J dropped 3; count of bases not matched to a gene: 8. In nucleotides, the CDR3 is TGTGCCAGCACTCAGCGGACAGGGGACACTGAAGCTTTCTTT. Translated, it gives CASTQRTGDTEAFF.

The chain joins TRBV4-1 to TRBJ2-5, with D perhaps TRBD2 (6 bases). This CDR3 has 14 amino acids. V was clipped by 4 bases and J by 5 bases, with 14 bases between them. Looked up from germline, CDR1 is MGHRA and CDR2 is YSYEKL. CDR3 amino acids: CASSRKSGGETQYF. The CDR3 coding sequence is TGCGCCAGCAGCCGAAAATCTGGGGGGGAGACCCAGTACTTC.

The V call is TRBV2, the J call TRBJ1-5; 11 bases align to TRBD1. The V gene end was trimmed by 4 bases and the J gene end by 5 bases; junction bases not matched to a gene: 7. Germline values: CDR1 SNHLY, CDR2 FYNNEI. This CDR3 is built from 16 residues. In DNA, the CDR3 is TGTGCCAGCAGTGGGGCCGGGACAGGGGGAGATCAGCCCCAGCATTTT. Amino acids: CASSGAGTGGDQPQHF.

The chain couples TRBV7-9 to TRBJ1-2, with 8 bases lining up with TRBD1. V gave up 6 bases and J gave up 4 bases; unmatched junction bases: 7. Germline lookup yields CDR1 SEHNR and CDR2 FQNEAQ (reference sequence). The CDR3 has 14 amino acids. The CDR3 protein is CASSFQGAIYGYTF. CDR3 DNA sequence: TGTGCCAGCAGTTTCCAGGGGGCAATCTATGGCTACACCTTC. Variable domain in full (rest from reference TRBV7-9 and TRBJ1-2): DTGVSQNPRHKITKRGQNVTFRCDPISEHNRLYWYRQTLGQGPEFLTYFQNEAQLEKSRLLSDRFSAERPKGSFSTLEIQRTEQGDSAMYLCASSFQGAIYGYTFGSGTRLTVV.

The chain employs TRBV5-1 and TRBJ1-1, with D perhaps matching TRBD1 (5 bases). The V gene's germline CDR1 is SGHRS and CDR2 YFSETQ. The CDR3 is 13 residues long. V was shortened by 0 bases and J by 7 bases, with 10 bases between the two germline ends. The CDR3 sequence: CASSLGTTGEAFF. For the CDR3, the DNA is TGCGCCAGCAGCTTGGGGACAACCGGTGAAGCTTTCTTT.